This T cell receptor (beta chain) was recorded in a study of blood T cell repertoires in COVID-19 (dated by TCRdb to about 2020). For the wider study: Samples from collaborators originated in the United States, Italy and Spain and spanned both the acute and convalescent phases of COVID-19. The repertoires were released in a freely available public database meant as a resource for research on the immune response to SARS-CoV-2. The material from the prospective study consisted of cDNA or gDNA derived from T cells, B-cell-depleted T cells, or PBMCs. HLA class I and class II types, where available, came from metadata supplied by the sample provider rather than from assay-based typing. Subjects who had been exposed to COVID-19, were actively infected with it, or had recovered from it provided the deeply sampled blood TCRbeta repertoires that made up the dataset. Sample metadata almost always included a de-identified subject ID, COVID-19 status, age in years and sex. The samples were drawn from two sources: the first 160 participants of the ongoing ImmuneRACE study, and 950 to 1,500 subjects contributed by 6 global collaborators. General conclusions and limits of the study: The quantity of clinical and demographic metadata differed by source and by participant and was supplied without curation.

Comments on this clone: It lacks a known antigen. Nothing much larger sits one base from this clone, and base qualities are not available.

Spanning cysteine to phenylalanine, the CDR3 consists of 15 amino acids. Only the CDR3 portion is preserved as DNA: 45 bases, with reading frame beginning at the first base. CDR1 and CDR2 were assigned from the germline V gene as SGHDT and YYEEEE. V gives up 2 bases and J gives up 1 base, and the segment between their germline ends measures 12 bases. One collaborating source in Seattle enrolled patients while the patients were actively infected and followed the patients over time throughout the course of disease. Collaborating institutions collected whole blood in K2EDTA tubes following their own protocols. For TCRbeta analysis, collaborators shipped samples in one of three forms: frozen whole blood, isolated PBMCs, or DNA extracted from either of those sample types. TCRbeta CDR3 regions were amplified from genomic DNA by means of the immunoSEQ Assay, a bias-controlled multiplex PCR. Turning to the authors' computational methods: Nucleated cell counts per sample were estimated from amplification of reference gene primers within the assay. Sequence reads were collapsed and filtered to measure the absolute abundance of every unique TCRbeta CDR3 rearrangement. Productive Simpson clonality was computed per sample as the square root of Simpson's diversity index over productive rearrangements. TCRdb re-hosts the immuneACCESS table, in-frame sequences only. Its copies lack some clones; in the studies checked, an unresolved V gene accounts for under half of them, and the cause for the rest is not known. That table supplies the V and J calls and clone size; D and trimming were determined from the DNA. This sample is represented by tens of thousands of clones; 70% to 90% of them were singletons. The ten top clones hold around 18% of the sample.

Sequencing was performed on peripheral blood. The source is a woman aged 55-69 years with COVID-19, enrolled during active disease. In this chain, TRBV5-6 is recombined with TRBJ1-1; a confident D gene designation cannot be given. The CDR3 protein sequence reads: CASSFIQVSNTEAFF. The nucleotide sequence is TGTGCCAGCAGCTTTATCCAGGTTTCGAACACTGAAGCTTTCTTT.